Each of the 11 T cell receptor beta chains below was sequenced from the same sample in a study of neurological immune-mediated disorders (dated by TCRdb to between 2018 and 2021). The library was produced with 5' RACE. Sequencer: Illumina HiSeq 2500. TCRdb reprocessed the public reads (quality trimming at Q25 with fastp, clone calling with MiXCR) and kept in-frame beta chains. Entries that share a CDR3 protein sequence are merged under the most common genes and DNA. Present in this sample are about 80,000 distinct CDR3 sequences, 9.4% of which were seen just once. The ten largest make up 1.7% of the sample. Specimen: PBMCs. Receptor source: a man aged 50-59 years in good health.

In this sample, this clonotype turned up many times. The V and J genes are TRBV20-1 and TRBJ1-1; D uncertain. Germline-derived CDR1 and CDR2 are DFQATT and SNEGSKA (reference sequence). CDR3 length: 13 residues. The V gene lost 2 bases and the J gene lost 0 bases, with 7 bases spanning the gap. The CDR3 reads CSARPNMNTEAFF. CDR3 nucleotide sequence: TGCAGTGCTAGACCAAATATGAACACTGAAGCTTTCTTT.

In its sample, this clonotype was seen many times. The rearrangement joins TRBV5-1 to TRBJ2-7; tentative D call: TRBD1 (6 bases). Trimming removed 3 bases from V and 6 bases from J, with 19 bases in between. CDR1 and CDR2 from the germline V gene are SGHRS and YFSETQ. The CDR3 runs to 15 residues. The CDR3 DNA follows: TGCGCCAGCAGCTCCACCGGGACATACGGGCTCGAGCAGTACTTC. Amino acid sequence: CASSSTGTYGLEQYF.

This clonotype occurred many times. The chain is built from TRBV6-2 or TRBV6-3 and TRBJ2-3; the match to TRBD2 covers 10 bases. In germline, CDR1 is MNHEY, CDR2 SVGEGT. The CDR3 runs 19 residues. After removal of 4 bases from V and 3 bases from J, the junction contained 16 bases not matched to a gene. The CDR3 DNA sequence: TGTGCCAGCAGTTCTCGTCGACTAGCGGGTCCCCCAAAAACAGATACGCAGTATTTT. Its protein is CASSSRRLAGPPKTDTQYF.

Ten or more counts support this clonotype. V usage is TRBV20-1 and J usage is TRBJ2-1; weak D call: TRBD2 (5 bases). Germline CDR1 and CDR2: DFQATT and SNEGSKA (reference sequence). Trimming left V 6 bases short and J 6 bases short, with 9 bases between. This CDR3 has 11 residues. CDR3 DNA sequence: TGCAGTGCGAGGGCTTTCAATGAGCAGTTCTTC. This gives the protein CSARAFNEQFF.

This clonotype showed up many times. The CDR3 protein is CASSFFLAGGGGEQYF. The CDR3 DNA is TGTGCCAGCAGTTTTTTTCTGGCTGGGGGGGGCGGCGAGCAGTACTTC. J is TRBJ2-7 and V is TRBV12-3 or TRBV12-4; D is perhaps TRBD2 (7 bases). V gave up 3 bases and J gave up 6 bases, with 21 bases separating them. The CDR3 consists of 16 residues.

In this sample, this clonotype turned up many times. The CDR3 nucleotides read TGTGCCAGCAGTCCATCAGGATATAGCAATCAGCCCCAGCATTTT. This codes for CASSPSGYSNQPQHF. The chain couples TRBV12-3 or TRBV12-4 to TRBJ1-5; no firm D call. The CDR3 covers 15 residues. Trimming removed 5 bases from V and 0 bases from J, with 11 bases in between.

This clonotype has ten or more counts. The chain links TRBV10-3 to TRBJ2-7; D unresolved. The CDR3 covers 15 residues. V was cut by 0 bases and J by 6 bases, with 15 bases left in between. Looked up from germline, CDR1 is ENHRY and CDR2 is SYGVKD. The DNA of the CDR3 is TGTGCCATCAGTGAGTCGAGAGGCCCCCTGGGCGAGCAGTACTTC. Encoded protein: CAISESRGPLGEQYF.

This clonotype occurred many times. The rearrangement links TRBV29-1 to TRBJ1-5; TRBD1 is a possible D gene (5 bases). The CDR3 runs to 13 residues. The germline CDR1 and CDR2 sequences are SQVTM and ANQGSEA. V lost 5 bases, J lost 7 bases, and 15 bases lay in between. Here the CDR3 reads CSVPGEGVQPQHF. The CDR3 DNA follows: TGCAGCGTTCCCGGCGAAGGGGTCCAGCCCCAGCATTTT.

Regarding this clonotype: A much larger clone differs by one base, so this may be a read error. The chain employs TRBV12-3 or TRBV12-4 and TRBJ1-1, with TRBD1 matching over 8 bases. This CDR3 spans 14 amino acids. The CDR3 region is CASSFTGGYTESFF. In DNA form, the CDR3 reads TGTGCCAGCAGTTTTACAGGGGGTTACACTGAATCTTTCTTT.

This clonotype was seen many times. The chain couples TRBV3-1 to TRBJ2-3, with D hard to call. Per germline, CDR1 LGHDT and CDR2 YNNKEL (reference sequence). V lost 0 bases and J 2 bases, leaving 9 bases between the germline ends. The CDR3 runs 15 residues. The CDR3 DNA is TGTGCCAGCAGCCAAGATCTCGGAAACACAGATACGCAGTATTTT. Its protein is CASSQDLGNTDTQYF.

This clonotype was recorded at least ten times. The chain links TRBV5-1 to TRBJ2-7; no reliable D call. Between the trimmed V and J ends, which lost 4 bases and 4 bases, there was a span of 12 bases. CDR1 is SGHRS, CDR2 YFSETQ, per germline. The CDR3 is 13 amino acids. CDR3 nucleotide sequence: TGCGCCAGCAGCAGAGAGTCACAATACGAGCAGTACTTC. It encodes CASSRESQYEQYF.